Shown below are 26 T cell receptor beta chains from a single sample sequenced in a study of blood T cell repertoires in COVID-19. Repertoires were generated with immunoSEQ multiplex PCR, while TCRdb's copy carries only in-frame clones and drops some. The profile shows roughly 72,000 clones, about 88% of them singletons. What was sequenced was peripheral blood. The receptors were sampled from a human donor in a cohort sampled during active COVID-19.

The chain couples TRBV9 to TRBJ1-4, with a weak D call TRBD1 (6 bases). There are 16 residues in the CDR3. Trimming took 0 bases from V and 0 from J, leaving 9 bases between them. Germline CDR1 is SGDLS and CDR2 is YYNGEE. CDR3 in DNA: TGTGCCAGCAGCGTAGGACAGGACGCAACTAATGAAAAACTGTTTTTT. It yields the protein CASSVGQDATNEKLFF.

This clone was seen only once. The V call is TRBV7-9, the J call TRBJ1-4, with 8 bases matching TRBD1. This CDR3 contains 14 residues. CDR1 and CDR2 from the germline V gene are SEHNR and FQNEAQ (reference sequence). V lost 6 bases and J lost 8; bases outside the gene matches: 8. The CDR3 is CASRRTGRREKLFF. CDR3 nucleotide sequence: TGTGCCAGCAGGCGGACAGGGAGAAGGGAAAAACTGTTTTTT.

The chain carries TRBV7-8 and TRBJ2-6; D call uncertain. This CDR3 is 15 amino acids long. Germline CDR1 SGHVS, CDR2 FQNEAQ. With 4 bases removed from V and 0 bases from J, the gap between germline ends came to 7 bases. CDR3 sequence reads: CASSSPSSGANVLTF. In DNA form, the CDR3 reads TGTGCCAGCAGCTCCCCTTCCTCTGGGGCCAACGTCCTGACTTTC.

The V and J genes are TRBV2 and TRBJ2-3, with a tentative D call TRBD2 (5 bases). In germline, CDR1 is SNHLY, CDR2 FYNNEI. Trimming stripped 3 bases from V and 0 bases from J, with 10 bases between. CDR3 length: 15 residues. CDR3 loop: CASSEVERSTDTQYF. As DNA, the CDR3 is TGTGCCAGCAGTGAGGTCGAGCGGAGCACAGATACGCAGTATTTT.

The chain employs TRBV7-3 and TRBJ2-1, with 8 bases that match TRBD2. CDR1 SGHTA and CDR2 FQGTGA come from the germline V gene. The CDR3 is made up of 15 amino acids. Losses at the gene ends were 5 bases for V and 7 bases for J; bases not matched to a gene: 10. DNA for the CDR3: TGTGCCAGCAGCGCGGGAGGTGGGCGGCCAAATGAGCAGTTCTTC. It specifies CASSAGGGRPNEQFF.

The genes are TRBV27 and TRBJ1-3, with 10 bases fitting TRBD1. The CDR3 contains 17 residues. V gave up 5 bases and J gave up 0 bases; unmatched junction bases: 7. Germline values: CDR1 MNHEY, CDR2 SMNVEV (reference sequence). CDR3 in amino acids: CASSASGDRGSGNTIYF. In DNA, the CDR3 is TGTGCCAGCAGTGCCTCCGGGGACAGGGGCTCTGGAAACACCATATATTTT.

The J gene is TRBJ1-2, the V gene TRBV7-9; D remains ambiguous. Germline V gene sequence: CDR1 SEHNR, CDR2 FQNEAQ (reference sequence). Trimming cost V 5 bases and J 5 bases, with 12 bases left between them. There are 13 residues in the CDR3. The CDR3 sequence is CASSPDGEYGYTF. CDR3 nucleotides: TGTGCCAGCAGCCCCGACGGGGAATATGGCTACACCTTC.

The chain combines TRBV29-1 with TRBJ2-5, with D unresolved. The germline V gene encodes CDR1 SQVTM and CDR2 ANQGSEA. The V end lost 4 bases, the J end lost 4 bases, and 7 bases lay between the germline ends. The CDR3 has 11 amino acids. The CDR3 nucleotides are TGCAGCGTTGTTGAGCGAGAGACCCAGTACTTC. Its translation is CSVVERETQYF. The full variable domain, with the rest looked up from reference TRBV29-1 and TRBJ2-5, is SAVISQKPSRDICQRGTSLTIQCQVDSQVTMMFWYRQQPGQSLTLIATANQGSEATYESGFVIDKFPISRPNLTFSTLTVSNMSPEDSSIYLCSVVERETQYFGPGTRLLVL.

This clone was seen many times. The chain links TRBV7-7 to TRBJ2-1; D perhaps matches TRBD1 (6 bases). Germline CDR1 is SSHAT and CDR2 is FNYEAQ (reference sequence). The V end lost 1 base, the J end lost 6 bases, and 19 bases lay between the germline ends. The CDR3 has 17 residues. CDR3 region: CASSLDSGGLLTNEQFF. Written as DNA, the CDR3 is TGTGCCAGCAGCTTAGATTCTGGGGGCCTTTTGACCAATGAGCAGTTCTTC.

This rearrangement joins TRBV11-3 to TRBJ2-6, with D unresolved. V was pared by 2 bases and J by 0 bases, with 5 bases between. Per germline, CDR1 SGHNT and CDR2 YENEEA. The length of the CDR3 is 15 residues. The CDR3 region has the DNA TGTGCCAGCAGCTTACGAGACTCTGGGGCCAACGTCCTGACTTTC. Amino acid sequence: CASSLRDSGANVLTF.

The table lists this clone with a few counts. The J gene is TRBJ2-1, the V gene TRBV1; the DNA was not compared with TRBD2, the D call given in the table. TRBV1 is reported as a pseudogene. The CDR3 loop spans 20 amino acids. The CDR3 region has the DNA TGCACCAGCAGCCAGGAAACCGGGACTAGCGGTGATAGCTCCTACAATGAGCAGTTCTTC. This translates into CTSSQETGTSGDSSYNEQFF.

Only one count was recorded for this clone. The chain couples TRBV5-5 to TRBJ2-3; tentatively, D is TRBD1 (6 bases). The CDR3 is 13 amino acids. Germline loops: CDR1 SGHKS, CDR2 YYEKEE (reference sequence). Trimming took 4 bases from V and 1 from J, leaving 7 bases between them. CDR3 amino acids: CASSRQGTDTQYF. CDR3 in DNA: TGTGCCAGCAGCCGACAGGGCACAGATACGCAGTATTTT.

This sequence joins TRBV11-2 and TRBJ2-7, with 7 nucleotides matching TRBD1. CDR3 length: 15 amino acids. V shed 4 bases and J 1 base; nucleotides not matched to a gene: 7. The germline V gene encodes CDR1 SGHAT and CDR2 FQNNGV. The CDR3 reads CASSSRTGTSYEQYF. CDR3 in DNA: TGTGCCAGCAGCTCCCGGACAGGAACTTCCTACGAGCAGTACTTC.

V usage is TRBV28 and J usage is TRBJ1-2, with D perhaps TRBD1 (6 bases). Germline-derived CDR1 and CDR2 are MDHEN and SYDVKM. V gave up 7 bases and J gave up 4 bases, with 13 bases separating them. The CDR3 extends over 13 amino acids. This CDR3 reads CASITDRSYGYTF. Here the CDR3 DNA reads TGTGCCAGCATAACGGACAGATCCTATGGCTACACCTTC.

The gene calls are TRBV5-1 and TRBJ2-1, with 7 nucleotides matching TRBD2. The CDR3 contains 13 residues. CDR1 is SGHRS and CDR2 is YFSETQ in the germline V gene. V was clipped by 0 bases and J by 6 bases; unmatched bases: 0. DNA for the CDR3: TGCGCCAGCAGCTTGGCGGGGGGCAATGAGCAGTTCTTC. This translates into CASSLAGGNEQFF.

The V gene is TRBV5-1, the J gene TRBJ2-7; TRBD1 matches at 9 bases. The J segment lost 0 bases and the V segment lost 5 bases, leaving 6 bases of the junction unmatched. The CDR3 is 15 residues long. Germline CDR1 and CDR2: SGHRS and YFSETQ. CDR3 bases: TGCGCCAGCAGACCACAGGGGGCCCCCTCCTACGAGCAGTACTTC. Translating gives CASRPQGAPSYEQYF.

The J gene is TRBJ2-7, the V gene TRBV5-4; possibly TRBD1 for D (6 bases). CDR3 length: 14 residues. CDR1 and CDR2 (germline): SGHNT, YYREEE (reference sequence). The V gene lost 1 base and the J gene lost 5 bases, with 13 bases spanning the gap. In DNA, the CDR3 is TGTGCCAGCAGCTTGAAAAACAGGGCGAACGAGCAGTACTTC. This codes for CASSLKNRANEQYF.

The chain recombines TRBV28 with TRBJ1-5; 10 nucleotides match TRBD1. The CDR3 loop spans 16 amino acids. Trimming took 5 bases from V and 3 from J; bases not matched to a gene: 7. Looked up from germline, CDR1 is MDHEN and CDR2 is SYDVKM. In nucleotides, the CDR3 is TGTGCCAGCAGTGCCCCCGGGACAGGGGCCAATCAGCCCCAGCATTTT. It encodes CASSAPGTGANQPQHF. The full variable domain, completed using reference TRBV28 and TRBJ1-5, is DVKVTQSSRYLVKRTGEKVFLECVQDMDHENMFWYRQDPGLGLRLIYFSYDVKMKEKGDIPEGYSVSREKKERFSLILESASTNQTSMYLCASSAPGTGANQPQHFGDGTRLSIL.

This chain links TRBV28 with TRBJ2-7; 9 bases are a match to TRBD1. The germline CDR1 and CDR2 sequences are MDHEN and SYDVKM. There are 13 residues in the CDR3. The J segment lost 7 bases and the V segment lost 2 bases, leaving 3 bases of the junction unmatched. This chain's CDR3 is CASSLRTGEEQYF. CDR3 nucleotide sequence: TGTGCCAGCAGTTTAAGGACAGGGGAGGAGCAGTACTTC.

This sequence joins TRBV5-4 and TRBJ2-1; D may be TRBD2 (7 bases). Trimming took off 3 bases at V and 9 bases at J, with 16 bases between the two ends. The germline V gene encodes CDR1 SGHNT and CDR2 YYREEE (reference sequence). This CDR3 spans 14 amino acids. CDR3 sequence: CASSSWPGGGEQFF. CDR3 in DNA: TGTGCCAGCAGCTCATGGCCGGGGGGCGGTGAGCAGTTCTTC. The full variable domain, its missing parts supplied by reference TRBV5-4 and TRBJ2-1, is ETGVTQSPTHLIKTRGQQVTLRCSSQSGHNTVSWYQQALGQGPQFIFQYYREEENGRGNFPPRFSGLQFPNYSSELNVNALELDDSALYLCASSSWPGGGEQFFGPGTRLTVL.

CDR3 nucleotide sequence: TGTGCCAGCAGCTTAGACCCAGGGGCCAACAATGAGCAGTTCTTC. Its protein product is CASSLDPGANNEQFF. J is TRBJ2-1 and V is TRBV7-2, with D perhaps matching TRBD1 (6 bases). The germline V gene has CDR1 SGHTA and CDR2 FQGNSA. The ends were cut back, 1 base at V and 5 bases at J, with 12 bases in the middle. The CDR3 spans 15 residues.

The gene calls are TRBV23-1 and TRBJ1-1; TRBD1 is a possible D gene (6 bases). TRBV23-1 is designated an ORF whose function remains uncertain. The CDR3 is made up of 17 amino acids. The V and J ends lost 1 base and 1 base respectively, with 16 bases between them. CDR3 coding DNA: TGCGCCAGCAGTCAATGGACCAGGGGCAGCGGGAACACTGAAGCTTTCTTT. Amino acid sequence: CASSQWTRGSGNTEAFF.

The genes are TRBV18 and TRBJ1-1; unclear D gene. Trimming pared 3 bases from V and 1 base from J, leaving 15 bases between. Germline V gene sequence: CDR1 KGHSH, CDR2 LQKENI. The CDR3 has 16 residues. The CDR3 loop is CASSPDQRAANTEAFF. CDR3 coding DNA: TGTGCCAGCTCACCGGATCAGAGGGCAGCGAACACTGAAGCTTTCTTT.

The chain recombines TRBV2 with TRBJ2-2; 8 bases are a match to TRBD1. Germline V lookup: CDR1 SNHLY, CDR2 FYNNEI. This CDR3 has 13 amino acids. V lost 6 bases to trimming and J lost 4 bases; unmatched junction nucleotides: 1. The CDR3 reads CASRTGGTGELFF. The CDR3 DNA reads as TGTGCCAGCAGAACAGGGGGCACCGGGGAGCTGTTTTTT. The full variable domain, its missing parts supplied by reference TRBV2 and TRBJ2-2, is EPEVTQTPSHQVTQMGQEVILRCVPISNHLYFYWYRQILGQKVEFLVSFYNNEISEKSEIFDDQFSVERPDGSNFTLKIRSTKLEDSAMYFCASRTGGTGELFFGEGSRLTVL.

CDR3 region: CASSLGGDLDEQYF. CDR3 in DNA: TGTGCCAGCAGCTTAGGGGGCGACTTGGACGAGCAGTACTTC. The chain employs TRBV4-2 and TRBJ2-7; 7 bases line up with TRBD1. Trimming cost V 5 bases and J 5 bases; bases outside gene matches: 9. In germline, CDR1 is LGHNA, CDR2 YNFKEQ. The CDR3 runs 14 residues.

The chain couples TRBV18 to TRBJ2-3; 10 bases line up with TRBD2. The CDR3 has 15 amino acids. V shed 8 bases, J shed 6 bases, and the junction held 11 bases outside the gene matches. Germline V gene lookup returns CDR1 KGHSH and CDR2 LQKENI. CDR3 sequence: CASTILAGVSDTQYF. The CDR3 nucleotides read TGTGCCAGCACCATTCTAGCGGGAGTGAGTGATACGCAGTATTTT.